This T cell receptor (beta chain) was recorded in a study of T cell clonotyping in hematopoietic cell transplantation. With regard to this clone: Antigen: not known.

Study-wide results and limits: No sorting was done, leaving CD4 and CD8 contributions mixed. Higher Inverse Simpson Index values in graft donor and pretransplant recipient predicted broader posttransplant TCR diversity. Pathologically expanded recipient clonotypes increased progressively from day 30 to day 180 as diversity fell.

The method was immunoSEQ multiplex PCR; TCRdb's version includes in-frame clones alone and lacks a portion of them. Counted here are about 10,000 clones, roughly three quarters occurring once; the ten biggest clones make up 8.5% to 9%. The junction had 11 bases not matched to a gene; V was cut back by 11 bases and J by 3 bases. Germline V lookup: CDR1 SNHLY, CDR2 FYNNEI. This CDR3 has 14 amino acids. Samples: about 28 days before transplant, then days 30, 100 and 180 after. V usage is TRBV2 and J usage is TRBJ2-3; 7 bases line up with TRBD2. Source: PBMCs, taken 30 days after allogeneic stem cell transplant. The source of this sequence is a female patient aged 40-49 years who had an allogeneic stem cell transplant from a related donor, so T cells may come from the graft donor. Some clones in this sample may be carry-over from other donors' samples. The CDR3 here is CALAGGDGTDTQYF. CDR3 DNA sequence: TGTGCCCTGGCTGGGGGGGACGGAACAGATACGCAGTATTTT.